Listed here are 25 T cell receptor beta chains from one sample, sequenced in a study of molecular identifiers for immune sequencing clone quantification. TCRdb reanalysed the PCR reads using MiXCR and keeps one entry per CDR3 protein. The sample has about 640,000 distinct CDR3 sequences, 15% to 20% seen once. The sequenced sample was naive CD8+ T cells from blood, with Jurkat cell RNA spiked in. The subset is: FACS-sorted CD8+CD4-CCR7+CD45RA+ naive T cells. These receptors were collected from a human donor in good health. Some libraries in this study had Jurkat cell RNA spiked in.

This clonotype has at least ten counts. This sequence joins TRBV6-5 and TRBJ2-7; D call uncertain. This CDR3 is 12 amino acids long. Germline-derived CDR1 and CDR2 are MNHEY and SVGAGI. V was cut by 9 bases and J by 0 bases, with 9 bases left in between. The CDR3 sequence is CASGASSYEQYF. CDR3 DNA: TGTGCCAGTGGAGCGAGCTCCTACGAGCAGTACTTC.

This clonotype was found many times. This chain connects TRBV6-5 to TRBJ2-5, with TRBD1 identical over 7 bases. The CDR3 is made up of 14 amino acids. Germline V CDR1 and CDR2: MNHEY, SVGAGI. The trim removed 6 bases at V and 0 bases at J, leaving 4 bases unmatched. CDR3 nucleotide sequence: TGTGCCAGCAGACGTGGGACAGACCAAGAGACCCAGTACTTC. This sequence encodes CASRRGTDQETQYF.

The chain joins TRBV25-1 to TRBJ1-4; no definite D call. The CDR3 is 13 residues long. Per germline, CDR1 MGHDK and CDR2 SYGVNS. Trimming removed 3 bases from V and 5 bases from J, with 7 bases in between. The CDR3 here is CASSDSANEKLFF. The CDR3 DNA follows: TGTGCCAGCAGTGATTCAGCAAATGAAAAACTGTTTTTT.

The chain couples TRBV7-9 to TRBJ2-2; TRBD2 might be the D (5 bases). The CDR3 consists of 15 residues. The V and J ends lost 1 base and 7 bases respectively, with 13 bases between them. From germline, CDR1 is SEHNR and CDR2 FQNEAQ (reference sequence). The CDR3 DNA reads TGTGCCAGCAGCTTAGGGGTGGGAGAGGTCGGGGAGCTGTTTTTT. This encodes CASSLGVGEVGELFF. Variable domain in full (rest from reference TRBV7-9 and TRBJ2-2): DTGVSQNPRHKITKRGQNVTFRCDPISEHNRLYWYRQTLGQGPEFLTYFQNEAQLEKSRLLSDRFSAERPKGSFSTLEIQRTEQGDSAMYLCASSLGVGEVGELFFGEGSRLTVL.

The rearrangement joins TRBV24-1 to TRBJ2-7, with D perhaps given as TRBD1 or TRBD2 (5 bases each). The CDR3 is made up of 13 amino acids. With 5 bases removed from V and 6 bases from J, the gap between germline ends came to 13 bases. Germline CDR1 reads KGHDR; CDR2 reads SFDVKD. The CDR3 loop is CATSAGPVGEQYF. The CDR3 nucleotides read TGTGCCACCAGTGCGGGGCCAGTAGGCGAGCAGTACTTC.

This clonotype has ten or more counts. The V gene is TRBV9, the J gene TRBJ2-3, with D possibly matching TRBD2 (5 bases). This CDR3 has 16 residues. Germline V gives CDR1 SGDLS, CDR2 YYNGEE. V dropped 4 bases and J dropped 0 bases, with 15 bases sitting between them. The CDR3 loop is CASSPGWRPSTDTQYF. The CDR3 DNA is TGTGCCAGCAGCCCAGGCTGGAGGCCTAGCACAGATACGCAGTATTTT.

This clonotype was recorded at least ten times. This chain connects TRBV12-3 or TRBV12-4 to TRBJ2-2; 7 bases align to TRBD1. This CDR3 region has 13 residues. The V segment lost 8 bases and the J segment 1 base; nucleotides outside the gene matches: 1. In nucleotides, the CDR3 is TGTGCCAGCCAGGGGGAGAACACCGGGGAGCTGTTTTTT. Its protein is CASQGENTGELFF.

This clonotype was seen many times. V usage is TRBV24-1 and J usage is TRBJ1-5; 9 bases are a match to TRBD1. The CDR3 runs to 16 residues. The J segment lost 6 bases and the V segment lost 3 bases, leaving 8 bases of the junction unmatched. Germline values: CDR1 KGHDR, CDR2 SFDVKD. CDR3 bases: TGTGCCACCAGTGATGGGACAGGGTGGACCTCTCAGCCCCAGCATTTT. As protein: CATSDGTGWTSQPQHF.

V gene TRBV27 combines with J gene TRBJ2-3; 7 positions match TRBD1. Germline-derived CDR1 and CDR2 are MNHEY and SMNVEV (reference sequence). This CDR3 is built from 15 residues. With V trimmed by 6 bases and J by 1 base, 7 bases remained unmatched. CDR3 region: CASSVSTGGTDTQYF. DNA for the CDR3: TGTGCCAGCAGCGTTTCAACAGGGGGCACAGATACGCAGTATTTT.

Only a few counts were recorded for this clonotype. The rearrangement uses TRBV19 and TRBJ2-7, with 8 positions matching TRBD1. The CDR3 length is 16 residues. Per the germline V gene, CDR1 is LNHDA and CDR2 is SQIVND (reference sequence). With 4 bases clipped from V and 3 bases from J, the junction kept 11 bases outside the gene matches. In DNA, the CDR3 is TGTGCCAGTAGTACCCCCCGGGACAGGCCCGTCTACGAGCAGTACTTC. The encoded protein is CASSTPRDRPVYEQYF.

Ten or more counts support this clonotype. V is TRBV5-8 and J is TRBJ2-7; 7 nucleotides line up with TRBD1. The CDR3 runs to 16 residues. Germline V gives CDR1 SGHTS, CDR2 YDEGEE. V shed 4 bases, J shed 3 bases, and the junction held 13 bases outside the gene matches. Written as DNA, the CDR3 is TGTGCCAGCAGCACCTTCCTAACCGGGACAGACTACGAGCAGTACTTC. It specifies CASSTFLTGTDYEQYF.

This clonotype has at least ten counts. V usage is TRBV4-2 and J usage is TRBJ1-3; no reliable D call. Germline assignment: CDR1 LGHNA and CDR2 YNFKEQ. V was trimmed by 0 bases and J by 3 bases, leaving 12 bases between them. There are 16 residues in the CDR3. The CDR3 spells CASSQDPGYFGNTIYF. The CDR3, as DNA: TGTGCCAGCAGCCAAGATCCGGGGTACTTTGGAAACACCATATATTTT.

This clonotype was seen repeatedly, ten times or more. The CDR3: CASSLSPPEAYEQYF. In nucleotides, the CDR3 is TGTGCCAGCAGTTTGTCTCCGCCAGAAGCCTACGAGCAGTACTTC. The chain couples TRBV28 to TRBJ2-7; D uncertain. Trimming removed 3 bases at V and 2 bases at J, with 14 bases between. The CDR3 runs 15 residues. Per germline, CDR1 MDHEN and CDR2 SYDVKM.

This clonotype showed up just a few times. The conserved phenylalanine or tryptophan normally closing the CDR3 is absent here, so this likely arose from a read error. The genes are TRBV7-9 and TRBJ1-4; D remains ambiguous. There are 16 residues in the CDR3. Germline CDR1 is SEHNR and CDR2 is FQNEAQ (reference sequence). Between the trimmed V and J ends, which lost 4 bases and 0 bases, there was a span of 12 bases. Here the CDR3 DNA reads TGTGCCAGCAGCTCACCTGGACGGACAACTAATGAAAAACTGTTTTCT. Residues: CASSSPGRTTNEKLFS.

The chain links TRBV29-1 to TRBJ2-6; D gene unclear. This CDR3 region has 14 residues. CDR1 and CDR2 from the germline V gene are SQVTM and ANQGSEA. The V gene lost 1 base and the J gene lost 3 bases, with 7 bases spanning the gap. The CDR3 DNA follows: TGCAGCGTTGAAGTATTGGATGGGGCCAACGTCCTGACTTTC. Protein sequence: CSVEVLDGANVLTF.

This clonotype has a handful of counts. Being one base from a much bigger clone, this may be a read error. CDR3 sequence (DNA): TGTGCCAGCAGTCCGGGTGGTTATGCGGGAAACCGCCACAGCACAGATACGCAGTATTTT. The encoded protein is CASSPGGYAGNRHSTDTQYF. This sequence joins TRBV28 and TRBJ2-3; D possibly corresponds to TRBD2 (6 bases). The CDR3 is 20 residues long. The V gene lost 5 bases and the J gene lost 0 bases, with 27 bases spanning the gap. The germline gives CDR1 MDHEN, CDR2 SYDVKM. The full variable domain, rest sourced from reference TRBV28 and TRBJ2-3, is DVKVTQSSRYLVKRTGEKVFLECVQDMDHENMFWYRQDPGLGLRLIYFSYDVKMKEKGDIPEGYSVSREKKERFSLILESASTNQTSMYLCASSPGGYAGNRHSTDTQYFGPGTRLTVL.

As concerns this clonotype: This may stem from a read error, because a much larger clone lies one nucleotide away. The rearrangement joins TRBV4-1 to TRBJ2-5; unclear D gene. The ends were cut back, 4 bases at V and 7 bases at J, with 16 bases in the middle. The CDR3 covers 14 residues. Germline V CDR1 and CDR2: MGHRA, YSYEKL. CDR3 DNA sequence: TGCGCCAGCAGCCGCCCGGATTGGGAAGGGACCCAGTACTTC. Residues: CASSRPDWEGTQYF.

This clonotype has at least ten counts. The gene calls are TRBV6-2 or TRBV6-3 and TRBJ2-7, with D unresolved. Germline V gene data show CDR1 as MNHEY and CDR2 as SVGEGT. The CDR3 runs 16 residues. Trimming cost V 0 bases and J 4 bases, with 16 bases left between them. CDR3 DNA: TGTGCCAGCAGTTACTCGACACAGCTCATTGGGTACGAGCAGTACTTC. It is translated as CASSYSTQLIGYEQYF.

This clonotype has more than one count but fewer than ten. The chain is built from TRBV6-2 or TRBV6-3 and TRBJ2-3; 8 bases are shared with TRBD2. Losses at the gene ends were 0 bases for V and 4 bases for J; bases not matched to a gene: 9. This CDR3 contains 17 residues. Per germline, CDR1 MNHEY and CDR2 SVGEGT. CDR3 bases: TGTGCCAGCAGTTACTCGCCATGGGCGGGAGGTGCAGATACGCAGTATTTT. Translating gives CASSYSPWAGGADTQYF.

There are many counts of this clonotype. The chain has TRBV20-1 and TRBJ1-5, with D unclear. The CDR3 is 13 residues long. Trimming stripped 1 base from V and 6 bases from J, with 10 bases between. Germline lookup yields CDR1 DFQATT and CDR2 SNEGSKA (reference sequence). DNA for the CDR3: TGCAGTGCTAGAGGACCCTACGGTCAGCCCCAGCATTTT. The encoded protein is CSARGPYGQPQHF.

This clonotype turned up a few times. V gene TRBV19 combines with J gene TRBJ1-2, with a weak D call TRBD1 (5 bases). This CDR3 spans 15 amino acids. The V end was cut by 1 base, the J end by 8 bases, with 17 bases between. The germline V gene encodes CDR1 LNHDA and CDR2 SQIVND (reference sequence). This chain's CDR3 is CASSIGGRASRGYTF. The CDR3 bases are TGTGCCAGTAGTATAGGAGGCAGGGCATCGAGAGGCTACACCTTC.

There are many counts of this clonotype. The chain carries TRBV5-4 and TRBJ1-4, with TRBD1 as a possible D gene (5 bases). There are 18 residues in the CDR3. Germline V lookup: CDR1 SGHNT, CDR2 YYREEE (reference sequence). Trimming stripped 2 bases from V and 8 bases from J, with 25 bases between. The DNA of the CDR3 is TGTGCCAGCAGCTTAAGGGGTGGCAGGAAATTTTTGGAGGAAAAACTGTTTTTT. It yields the protein CASSLRGGRKFLEEKLFF.

The gene calls are TRBV21-1 and TRBJ2-5; the table names TRBD1, a call not compared with the DNA. TRBV21-1 is a recognized pseudogene. This CDR3 is 14 amino acids long. The chain's CDR3 is CASSKLTEQETQYF. Here the CDR3 DNA reads TGTGCCAGCAGCAAGCTGACAGAGCAAGAGACCCAGTACTTC.

Notes on this clonotype: An end of the junction differs from the germline gene, which may be a read error. V gene TRBV7-9 combines with J gene TRBJ2-1; 11 bases fit TRBD2. Germline CDR1 SEHNR, CDR2 FQNEAQ (reference sequence). CDR3 size: 16 residues. The CDR3 sequence is CASGLTSGGVDNEQFF. The CDR3, as DNA: TGTGCCAGCGGCTTAACTAGCGGGGGTGTCGACAATGAGCAGTTCTTC.

Of note for this clonotype: Without the conserved terminal phenylalanine or tryptophan, this CDR3 likely stems from a read error. The chain is built from TRBV7-6 and TRBJ1-1, with D hard to call. The length of the CDR3 is 14 residues. The V end was cut by 5 bases, the J end by 0 bases, with 10 bases between. Per the germline V gene, CDR1 is SGHVS and CDR2 is FNYEAQ. The CDR3 DNA sequence: TGTGCCAGCAGCGTAGGAAGGATGAACACTGAAGCTTTCCTT. Translated: CASSVGRMNTEAFL.